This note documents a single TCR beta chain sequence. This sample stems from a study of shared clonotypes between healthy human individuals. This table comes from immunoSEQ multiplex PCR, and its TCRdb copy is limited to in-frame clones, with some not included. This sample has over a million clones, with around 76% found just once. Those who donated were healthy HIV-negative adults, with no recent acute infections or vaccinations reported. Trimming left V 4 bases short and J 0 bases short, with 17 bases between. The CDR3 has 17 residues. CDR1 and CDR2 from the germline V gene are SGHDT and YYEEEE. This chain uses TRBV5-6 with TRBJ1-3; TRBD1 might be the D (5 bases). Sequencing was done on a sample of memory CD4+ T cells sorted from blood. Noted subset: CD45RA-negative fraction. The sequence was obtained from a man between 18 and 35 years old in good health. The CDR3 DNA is TGTGCCAGCAGCCTCTACAGGAGGACCAGCTCTGGAAACACCATATATTTT. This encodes CASSLYRRTSSGNTIYF.